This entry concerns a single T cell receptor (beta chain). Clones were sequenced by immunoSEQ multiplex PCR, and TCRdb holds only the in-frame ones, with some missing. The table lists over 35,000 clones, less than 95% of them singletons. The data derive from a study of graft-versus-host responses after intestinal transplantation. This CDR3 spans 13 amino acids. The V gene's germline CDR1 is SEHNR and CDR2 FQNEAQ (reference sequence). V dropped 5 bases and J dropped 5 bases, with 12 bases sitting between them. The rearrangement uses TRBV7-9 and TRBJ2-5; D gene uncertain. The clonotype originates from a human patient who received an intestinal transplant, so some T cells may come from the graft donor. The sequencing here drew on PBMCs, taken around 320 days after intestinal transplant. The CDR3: CASSPRQWETQYF. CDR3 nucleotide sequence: TGTGCCAGCAGCCCACGGCAGTGGGAGACCCAGTACTTC.